What follows are 17 T cell receptor beta chains derived from one specimen sequenced in a study of T-cell reconstitution after alpha-beta-depleted transplantation in children (dated by TCRdb to the mid-2010s). The receptor library was made with PCR. The listed sequencing device is Illumina HiSeq 2500. Molecular barcoding was employed in the preparation of TCR libraries, with unique molecular identifiers being used to normalize TCRbeta repertoire quantification. TCRdb's own reprocessing of the public reads used fastp at Q25 and MiXCR and kept productive beta chains. Here each entry gathers all rows of one CDR3 protein and keeps the most common genes and DNA. Here the sample has 450,000 to 500,000 distinct CDR3 sequences; around 13% occur a single time. Around 6% of the sample lies in the top ten. The sample consisted of PBMCs from the stem cell graft donor, taken from the stem cell graft. The receptors shown here come from a human donor who donated a stem cell graft to a child with combined immunodeficiency.

The chain links TRBV5-5 to TRBJ2-4; TRBD1 matches at 9 bases. The CDR3 consists of 14 residues. CDR1 is SGHKS, CDR2 YYEKEE, per germline (reference sequence). V lost 4 bases, J lost 7 bases, and 6 bases stayed unmatched. This chain's CDR3 is CASSGYRGRNIQYF. The CDR3 DNA reads as TGTGCCAGCAGCGGCTACAGGGGGCGGAACATTCAGTACTTC.

V is TRBV7-9 and J is TRBJ1-2, with D perhaps TRBD1 (5 bases). This CDR3 has 12 amino acids. CDR1 SEHNR and CDR2 FQNEAQ come from the germline V gene (reference sequence). Trimming left V 5 bases short and J 5 bases short, with 9 bases between. The CDR3 DNA follows: TGTGCCAGCAGCAGGGACCGTTATGGCTACACCTTC. It yields the protein CASSRDRYGYTF.

There are many counts of this clonotype. The CDR3 loop reads CASSQGGEANEQFF. The CDR3, as DNA: TGCGCCAGCAGCCAGGGGGGAGAGGCGAATGAGCAGTTCTTC. The genes are TRBV4-3 and TRBJ2-1; D is possibly TRBD2 (6 bases). The CDR3 has 14 residues. Trimming cost V 3 bases and J 7 bases, with 13 bases left between them. Germline CDR1 LGHNA, CDR2 YSLEER.

The chain carries TRBV11-2 and TRBJ1-6; D not resolved. V shed 2 bases and J shed 9 bases, with 11 bases lying between them. This CDR3 comprises 14 residues. The germline CDR1 and CDR2 sequences are SGHAT and FQNNGV. The CDR3 sequence is CASSLQAHASPLHF. The DNA for the CDR3 is TGTGCCAGCAGCTTACAAGCGCACGCTTCACCCCTCCACTTT.

The chain joins TRBV12-3 or TRBV12-4 to TRBJ2-7, with 15 bases aligning to TRBD2. Losses at the gene ends were 3 bases for V and 2 bases for J; bases not matched to a gene: 8. The CDR3 contains 18 residues. The CDR3 DNA reads TGTGCCAGCAGTTTCTTCGCCGGGACTAGCGGGAGGACCTACGAGCAGTACTTC. Translating it yields CASSFFAGTSGRTYEQYF.

This clonotype has at least ten counts. The chain joins TRBV6-2 or TRBV6-3 to TRBJ2-4; TRBD1 might be the D (6 bases). The CDR3 runs 14 residues. CDR1 is MNHEY and CDR2 is SVGEGT in the germline V gene. Trimming pared 7 bases from V and 0 bases from J, leaving 10 bases between. CDR3 DNA sequence: TGTGCCAGCAAGATACAGGGAGCCAAAAACATTCAGTACTTC. Protein: CASKIQGAKNIQYF.

J is TRBJ2-7 and V is TRBV3-1; D not resolved. Germline CDR1 reads LGHDT; CDR2 reads YNNKEL (reference sequence). Trimming cost V 4 bases and J 6 bases, with 10 bases left between them. The CDR3 loop spans 12 amino acids. The CDR3 DNA sequence: TGTGCCAGCAGCCTACTTGGTACCGAGCAGTACTTC. It yields the protein CASSLLGTEQYF.

This clonotype was observed a handful of times. V and J are TRBV5-1 and TRBJ2-7; possibly TRBD1 for D (5 bases). In germline, CDR1 is SGHRS, CDR2 YFSETQ. The length of the CDR3 is 13 residues. Trimming took 4 bases from V and 3 from J, leaving 11 bases between them. The CDR3 coding sequence is TGCGCCAGCAGCGGGATGCAGGGCTACGAGCAGTACTTC. Its translation is CASSGMQGYEQYF.

Only a few counts were recorded for this clonotype. V usage is TRBV27 and J usage is TRBJ2-7, with 11 nucleotides matching TRBD1. This CDR3 has 18 amino acids. With 5 bases clipped from V and 2 bases from J, the junction kept 14 bases outside the gene matches. Per the germline V gene, CDR1 is MNHEY and CDR2 is SMNVEV (reference sequence). Here the CDR3 DNA reads TGTGCCAGCAGTACGGCTAGGACAGGGGGCAATGACCCCTACGAGCAGTACTTC. Encoded protein: CASSTARTGGNDPYEQYF.

The CDR3 region is CASSEGGGAVVYEQYF. The CDR3 bases are TGTGCCAGCAGCGAGGGGGGCGGGGCCGTTGTCTACGAGCAGTACTTC. The chain links TRBV7-2 to TRBJ2-7; D assignment may be TRBD1 or TRBD2 (6 bases each). Germline V lookup: CDR1 SGHTA, CDR2 FQGNSA. The CDR3 totals 16 residues. V gave up 5 bases and J gave up 3 bases, with 20 bases separating them.

This clonotype appeared many times. The CDR3: CASSLEGSGNTIYF. For the CDR3, the DNA is TGTGCCAGCAGTTTAGAGGGGTCTGGAAACACCATATATTTT. The V and J genes are TRBV12-3 or TRBV12-4 and TRBJ1-3; D may be TRBD1 (5 bases). V dropped 1 base and J dropped 1 base, with 5 bases sitting between them. The CDR3 runs 14 residues.

This clonotype was picked up a small number of times. V usage is TRBV12-5 and J usage is TRBJ2-2, with D uncertain. Trimming took off 3 bases at V and 0 bases at J, with 11 bases between the two ends. Per germline, CDR1 LGHNT and CDR2 FRNRAP. This CDR3 has 16 amino acids. The CDR3 loop is CASGLRATANTGELFF. DNA of the CDR3: TGTGCTAGTGGTTTAAGGGCTACCGCGAACACCGGGGAGCTGTTTTTT.

This clonotype was recorded many times. The rearrangement joins TRBV20-1 to TRBJ2-5, with 9 positions matching TRBD2. Germline CDR1 DFQATT, CDR2 SNEGSKA (reference sequence). The J segment lost 4 bases and the V segment lost 2 bases, leaving 8 bases of the junction unmatched. CDR3 size: 15 residues. CDR3 sequence: CSARSSGSVRETQYF. As DNA, the CDR3 is TGCAGTGCTAGAAGTAGCGGGAGTGTTAGAGAGACCCAGTACTTC.

The chain uses TRBV4-3 and TRBJ2-3; the match to TRBD1 covers 10 bases. The germline CDR1 and CDR2 sequences are LGHNA and YSLEER. This CDR3 has 16 amino acids. The V gene end was trimmed by 4 bases and the J gene end by 0 bases; junction bases not matched to a gene: 4. Written as DNA, the CDR3 is TGCGCCAGCAGCCGAAGGACAGGGGGGAGCACAGATACGCAGTATTTT. Translated, it gives CASSRRTGGSTDTQYF.

The gene calls are TRBV29-1 and TRBJ1-5; possible D gene TRBD1, 5 bases. Deletions cut 7 bases from V and 5 bases from J, with 15 bases between. CDR3 length: 13 residues. Germline CDR1 SQVTM, CDR2 ANQGSEA. CDR3: CSAAWGPDQPQHF. The CDR3 nucleotides read TGCAGCGCTGCTTGGGGACCTGATCAGCCCCAGCATTTT.

The chain combines TRBV27 with TRBJ2-6; D is perhaps TRBD2 (6 bases). The CDR3 length is 17 residues. V was clipped by 3 bases and J by 0 bases, with 12 bases between them. Germline values: CDR1 MNHEY, CDR2 SMNVEV (reference sequence). CDR3 region: CASSLTRPSSGANVLTF. The DNA for the CDR3 is TGTGCCAGCAGTTTGACTAGACCAAGCTCTGGGGCCAACGTCCTGACTTTC.

V usage is TRBV4-3 and J usage is TRBJ2-7; 7 bases line up with TRBD1. Germline loops: CDR1 LGHNA, CDR2 YSLEER. The CDR3 totals 15 residues. With 1 base clipped from V and 6 bases from J, the junction kept 9 bases outside the gene matches. The CDR3 region is CASSQGTGVNREQYF. The CDR3 nucleotides read TGCGCCAGCAGCCAAGGGACAGGCGTCAACCGCGAGCAGTACTTC.